This T cell receptor (beta chain) appears in the sequencing data of a study of T-cell reconstitution after alpha-beta-depleted transplantation in children. The CDR3 runs 12 residues. Germline V gene lookup returns CDR1 SGHRS and CDR2 YFSETQ. The V and J ends lost 4 bases and 6 bases respectively, with 9 bases between them. Unique molecular identifiers were incorporated when the TCRbeta library was constructed. MiXCR was run by TCRdb on the PCR reads, yielding one entry per CDR3 protein. Of 250,000 to 400,000 distinct CDR3 sequences in the sample, approximately 23% were seen once. This clonotype was found a few times.

The origin of this receptor is a male patient aged 10 to 17 who had a stem cell transplant for acute lymphoblastic leukemia, so the T cells may come from the graft donor. The source material was PBMCs, mostly from graft donor cells, sampled 180 days after TCRalphabeta/CD19-depleted stem cell transplant. The chain employs TRBV5-1 and TRBJ2-3; D unresolved. CDR3 in amino acids: CASSQTRDTQYF. The DNA of the CDR3 is TGCGCCAGCAGCCAGACTCGGGATACGCAGTATTTT.